Listed here are 9 T cell receptor beta chains from one sample, sequenced in a study of T cells in Graves' hyperthyroidism and ophthalmopathy. RNA transcripts were the template for amplifying TCR beta CDR3 regions. TCR CDR3 regions were first amplified by RT-PCR with HTBI primers. One entry per CDR3 protein, called by TCRdb with MiXCR from the multiplex PCR reads. The data hold fewer than 600,000 distinct CDR3 sequences, with approximately 15% observed a single time. The sample taken for sequencing was blood. The receptors derive from a woman aged 18-29 years with Graves' hyperthyroidism.

In its sample, this clonotype was seen many times. V usage is TRBV28 and J usage is TRBJ1-1; D not resolved. Trimming left V 1 base short and J 5 bases short, with 11 bases between. CDR3 length: 14 amino acids. Germline-derived CDR1 and CDR2 are MDHEN and SYDVKM. CDR3: CASSLLDIPTEAFF. The CDR3 nucleotides read TGTGCCAGCAGTTTATTAGACATCCCGACTGAAGCTTTCTTT.

The chain combines TRBV7-9 with TRBJ1-1, with 7 bases that match TRBD1. CDR1 SEHNR and CDR2 FQNEAQ come from the germline V gene (reference sequence). V lost 4 bases, J lost 2 bases, and 10 bases stayed unmatched. The CDR3 is made up of 16 amino acids. The CDR3 sequence is CASSSADYRGNTEAFF. CDR3 in DNA: TGTGCCAGCAGCTCCGCCGATTACAGGGGAAACACTGAAGCTTTCTTT.

As concerns this clonotype: It is likely a read error, because the conserved phenylalanine at the end of the CDR3 is missing. The CDR3 DNA is TGTGCCACCAGTGATTTGAGACACAACGAGCAGTACTCC. Amino acid sequence: CATSDLRHNEQYS. The chain joins TRBV24-1 to TRBJ2-7, with D unresolved. Trimming left V 0 bases short and J 5 bases short, with 7 bases between. The length of the CDR3 is 13 residues. Germline values: CDR1 KGHDR, CDR2 SFDVKD.

V usage is TRBV4-2 and J usage is TRBJ2-1; 9 bases fit TRBD2. Germline CDR1 and CDR2: LGHNA and YNFKEQ. J gave up 5 bases and V 1 base, and 6 bases lay outside the gene matches. The CDR3 length is 16 residues. DNA of the CDR3: TGTGCCAGCAGCCAAGGTCGGGGACTAGCAGACAATGAGCAGTTCTTC. Its translation is CASSQGRGLADNEQFF.

Many counts were recorded for this clonotype. The CDR3 DNA follows: TGTGCCAGTAGTATACCCCCATTCGCAGAGGCTAACTATGGCTACACCTTC. It yields the protein CASSIPPFAEANYGYTF. The genes are TRBV19 and TRBJ1-2; no clear D gene. This CDR3 is 17 amino acids long. Per germline, CDR1 LNHDA and CDR2 SQIVND (reference sequence). V was cut by 2 bases and J by 0 bases, with 16 bases left in between.

There are many counts of this clonotype. The gene calls are TRBV24-1 and TRBJ2-1, with D perhaps assigned TRBD1 or TRBD2 (5 bases each). Germline values: CDR1 KGHDR, CDR2 SFDVKD. V was clipped by 9 bases and J by 5 bases, with 16 bases between them. CDR3 length: 14 residues. CDR3 DNA: TGTGCCACCCCCGGGACGGACTTCAACAATGAGCAGTTCTTC. This gives the protein CATPGTDFNNEQFF.

V usage is TRBV20-1 and J usage is TRBJ1-1; D is undetermined. The germline V and J ends were trimmed by 3 bases and 4 bases, with 9 bases remaining between them. This CDR3 is built from 12 residues. CDR1 and CDR2 (germline): DFQATT, SNEGSKA (reference sequence). CDR3: CSARKGPTEAFF. The CDR3 nucleotides read TGCAGTGCTAGGAAGGGCCCCACTGAAGCTTTCTTT.

This clonotype was seen many times. V is TRBV12-5 and J is TRBJ2-3; the D gene is possibly TRBD1 (5 bases). The germline V and J ends were trimmed by 6 bases and 5 bases, with 9 bases remaining between them. This CDR3 is built from 12 residues. Germline assignment: CDR1 LGHNT and CDR2 FRNRAP. The CDR3 DNA sequence: TGTGCTAGTGGCAATAGGGGAGATACGCAGTATTTT. It specifies CASGNRGDTQYF.

This chain links TRBV7-3 with TRBJ2-1; D call uncertain. Germline V gene lookup returns CDR1 SGHTA and CDR2 FQGTGA. This CDR3 is 15 amino acids long. The germline V and J ends were trimmed by 4 bases and 6 bases, with 16 bases remaining between them. CDR3 in amino acids: CASSSGSTILNEQFF. DNA of the CDR3: TGTGCCAGCAGCTCCGGATCCACAATACTCAATGAGCAGTTCTTC.